This TCR beta chain was observed in a study of cytomegalovirus exposure and HLA in healthy donors. Study-level information: Earlier findings included more than 95 million unique TCR beta sequences obtained from 150 million to 200 million T cells. Around 81% of several hundred genotyped donors fell in the Caucasian-associated ancestry cluster. Study-wide points: In the analysis, some V segments, TRBV6-2 and TRBV6-3 included, were excluded as indistinguishable.

In regard to this clone: Antigen unknown. This sample also contains other DNA sequences that code for the same CDR3.

Healthy people donating bone marrow made up the donors. The primer mix had 60 Vbeta and 13 Jbeta primers. TCRdb keeps only in-frame clones here, not all; method: immunoSEQ multiplex PCR. Altogether some 110,000 clones are present, about 80% being singletons, with the ten largest covering 4% to 5%. This CDR3 region has 13 residues. CDR1 SQVTM and CDR2 ANQGSEA come from the germline V gene. The V and J ends lost 6 bases and 6 bases, in that order; junction bases with no gene match: 9. The sequencing input was PBMCs. The chain joins TRBV29-1 to TRBJ2-7; 9 positions match TRBD2. This receptor was identified in a man aged 45-65 years in good health and CMV-seropositive. DNA of the CDR3: TGCAGCGTGTCTAGCGGGACTGAACGCGAGCAGTACTTC. Protein sequence: CSVSSGTEREQYF.